What follows are 28 T cell receptor beta chains derived from one specimen sequenced in a study of OX40 agonist ivuxolimab in advanced cancers. Profiled with immunoSEQ multiplex PCR; TCRdb holds only in-frame clones, not every one. This table holds 75,000 to 80,000 clones, nearly 95% found once. The sample here was CD4+ or CD8+ T cells sorted from blood, taken in a trial of the OX40 agonist ivuxolimab. The receptors stem from an adult with an advanced solid tumor such as melanoma, head and neck, liver or kidney cancer.

The chain's CDR3 is CASSLRQGGETQYF. The CDR3 nucleotides are TGTGCCAGCAGTTTACGTCAGGGGGGGGAGACCCAGTACTTC. V is TRBV27 and J is TRBJ2-5; D may correspond to TRBD1 or TRBD2 (7 bases each). Germline-derived CDR1 and CDR2 are MNHEY and SMNVEV (reference sequence). The CDR3 spans 14 residues. V dropped 2 bases and J dropped 5 bases, with 12 bases sitting between them.

The chain links TRBV28 to TRBJ2-3, with D perhaps given as TRBD1 or TRBD2 (5 bases each). This CDR3 is built from 17 residues. Germline assignment: CDR1 MDHEN and CDR2 SYDVKM. V was shortened by 3 bases and J by 0 bases, with 16 bases between the two germline ends. The CDR3 is CASSLNPGAPSTDTQYF. The DNA for the CDR3 is TGTGCCAGCAGTTTGAACCCCGGGGCACCTAGCACAGATACGCAGTATTTT.

This rearrangement joins TRBV6-6 to TRBJ2-7, with 7 bases fitting TRBD1. The junction had 5 bases not matched to a gene; V was cut back by 2 bases and J by 4 bases. Looked up from germline, CDR1 is MNHNY and CDR2 is SVGAGI (reference sequence). This CDR3 is 14 amino acids long. The CDR3 region has the DNA TGTGCCAGCAGTTACGACACAGGGGAATACGAGCAGTACTTC. Amino acid sequence: CASSYDTGEYEQYF.

This clone was seen just once. This chain joins TRBV6-6 and TRBJ1-1; D remains ambiguous. This CDR3 region has 13 residues. Germline V CDR1 and CDR2: MNHNY, SVGAGI (reference sequence). Trimming stripped 5 bases from V and 8 bases from J, with 15 bases between. In DNA, the CDR3 is TGTGCCAGCAGTCCCGGCCGGGCAATAGAAGCTTTCTTT. Its translation is CASSPGRAIEAFF.

The chain uses TRBV5-1 and TRBJ2-7; D may be TRBD2 (5 bases). Germline V CDR1 and CDR2: SGHRS, YFSETQ. Trimming stripped 1 base from V and 4 bases from J, with 12 bases between. This CDR3 spans 14 amino acids. CDR3 residues: CASSLPGWEYEQYF. CDR3 DNA: TGCGCCAGCAGCTTGCCAGGCTGGGAGTACGAGCAGTACTTC.

This rearrangement joins TRBV27 to TRBJ2-7; D gene uncertain. Germline V CDR1 and CDR2: MNHEY, SMNVEV (reference sequence). The CDR3 has 13 residues. V lost 0 bases to trimming and J lost 3 bases, with 6 bases between them. The CDR3 DNA reads as TGTGCCAGCAGTTTATCGACCAACTACGAGCAGTACTTC. It is translated as CASSLSTNYEQYF.

This chain uses TRBV10-2 with TRBJ2-7; D remains ambiguous. Germline CDR1 reads WSHSY; CDR2 reads SAAADI. This CDR3 region has 15 residues. The ends were cut back, 0 bases at V and 4 bases at J, with 13 bases in the middle. The CDR3 loop reads CASSESVDSRYEQYF. In DNA, the CDR3 is TGCGCCAGCAGTGAGTCGGTCGATTCAAGGTACGAGCAGTACTTC.

This clone was observed a single time. This chain joins TRBV23-1 and TRBJ1-1, with a tentative D call TRBD1 (5 bases). TRBV23-1 carries the ORF label, with uncertain function. Trimming cost V 9 bases and J 5 bases, with 16 bases left between them. This CDR3 has 13 amino acids. CDR3 coding DNA: TGCGCCAGTAGGGAGGGGCGGCTGACTGAAGCTTTCTTT. Translated: CASREGRLTEAFF.

V and J are TRBV29-1 and TRBJ2-5; D is unclear. CDR1 is SQVTM, CDR2 ANQGSEA, per germline. V was shortened by 4 bases and J by 2 bases, with 8 bases between the two germline ends. The CDR3 covers 12 residues. CDR3 nucleotide sequence: TGCAGCGTTGTTGGTAGACAAGAGACCCAGTACTTC. Translated, it gives CSVVGRQETQYF.

The chain combines TRBV9 with TRBJ2-5, with D tentatively TRBD1 (5 bases). Matching the DNA end better, TRBJ2-7 makes the J call doubtful. The CDR3 runs 13 residues. Germline V gene sequence: CDR1 SGDLS, CDR2 YYNGEE. The CDR3 DNA sequence: TGTGCCAGCAGCGTAGAAGGGGCAGACGAGCAGTACTTC. Residues: CASSVEGADEQYF.

The J gene is TRBJ1-2, the V gene TRBV6-1, with D maybe TRBD1 (6 bases). Trimming removed 2 bases at V and 4 bases at J, with 17 bases between. Germline CDR1 and CDR2: MNHNS and SASEGT. CDR3 length equals 16 residues. The CDR3 here is CASSEYHRGQGYGYTF. DNA of the CDR3: TGTGCCAGCAGTGAATATCACCGGGGGCAGGGCTATGGCTACACCTTC.

This chain links TRBV5-6 with TRBJ2-5; D unclear. The J call may be incorrect, as the DNA end agrees better with TRBJ2-7. Germline CDR1 SGHDT, CDR2 YYEEEE. The CDR3 length is 16 residues. CDR3 DNA sequence: TGTGCCAGCAGCTCCCGGCGTGGGTGGGAATCCAACGAGCAGTACTTC. It specifies CASSSRRGWESNEQYF.

The chain links TRBV19 to TRBJ1-5; D possibly corresponds to TRBD1 (5 bases). This CDR3 region has 15 residues. Per the germline V gene, CDR1 is LNHDA and CDR2 is SQIVND (reference sequence). Trimming stripped 5 bases from V and 7 bases from J, with 18 bases between. CDR3 sequence: CASSPGASGGQPQHF. The CDR3 DNA sequence: TGTGCCAGTAGTCCGGGAGCCTCGGGGGGACAGCCCCAGCATTTT.

The CDR3 spells CASSWRGDGNTIYF. As DNA, the CDR3 is TGTGCCAGCAGTTGGCGGGGGGATGGAAACACCATATATTTT. The chain joins TRBV28 to TRBJ1-3, with a tentative D call TRBD1 (5 bases). The CDR3 consists of 14 residues. Between the trimmed V and J ends, which lost 4 bases and 3 bases, there was a span of 10 bases. Germline lookup yields CDR1 MDHEN and CDR2 SYDVKM.

The rearrangement uses TRBV27 and TRBJ2-3, with 9 bases matching TRBD2. CDR1 and CDR2 from the germline V gene are MNHEY and SMNVEV (reference sequence). The J segment lost 0 bases and the V segment lost 4 bases, leaving 2 bases of the junction unmatched. The CDR3 covers 15 residues. The CDR3 protein is CASSSLAGSTDTQYF. CDR3 nucleotide sequence: TGTGCCAGCAGTTCCCTAGCGGGGAGCACAGATACGCAGTATTTT.

The rearrangement links TRBV6-5 to TRBJ2-3; 7 bases line up with TRBD2. Trimming cost V 4 bases and J 1 base; bases outside gene matches: 2. CDR3 length: 14 residues. CDR1 and CDR2 (germline): MNHEY, SVGAGI. This CDR3 reads CASSLSGGTDTQYF. The CDR3 nucleotides read TGTGCCAGCAGTTTAAGCGGGGGCACAGATACGCAGTATTTT.

The V gene is TRBV2, the J gene TRBJ2-1; D assignment may be TRBD1 or TRBD2 (6 bases each). The CDR3 spans 16 residues. The V and J ends lost 1 base and 6 bases respectively, with 16 bases between them. Germline V gives CDR1 SNHLY, CDR2 FYNNEI. The chain's CDR3 is CASSEGGGFGVNEQFF. The CDR3 nucleotides read TGTGCCAGCAGTGAAGGAGGGGGGTTTGGGGTCAATGAGCAGTTCTTC. Using reference TRBV2 and TRBJ2-1 for the parts outside the CDR3, the full variable domain is EPEVTQTPSHQVTQMGQEVILRCVPISNHLYFYWYRQILGQKVEFLVSFYNNEISEKSEIFDDQFSVERPDGSNFTLKIRSTKLEDSAMYFCASSEGGGFGVNEQFFGPGTRLTVL.

The chain carries TRBV21-1 and TRBJ2-3; the D call TRBD2 from the table was never checked on the DNA. TRBV21-1 is classified as a pseudogene. This CDR3 comprises 16 residues. The CDR3 region is CASSARGAGGSDTQYF. As DNA, the CDR3 is TGTGCCAGCAGCGCCCGGGGAGCGGGAGGCTCAGATACGCAGTATTTT.

The chain joins TRBV6-1 to TRBJ2-7; 8 positions match TRBD1. The CDR3 runs to 14 residues. CDR1 and CDR2 from the germline V gene are MNHNS and SASEGT. J was trimmed by 8 bases and V by 10 bases; bases with no gene match: 16. CDR3 nucleotide sequence: TGTGCCACCCTGACCGGGACAGGTCCTACGAAGCAGTACTTC. It codes for CATLTGTGPTKQYF.

The DNA of the CDR3 is TGCGCCAGCAGCCAAGTATCCGGACGACACAATGAGCAGTTCTTC. Translated: CASSQVSGRHNEQFF. This sequence joins TRBV4-3 and TRBJ2-1; D uncertain. This CDR3 region has 15 residues. Looked up from germline, CDR1 is LGHNA and CDR2 is YSLEER. With 1 base removed from V and 5 bases from J, the gap between germline ends came to 12 bases.

V usage is TRBV27 and J usage is TRBJ2-5, with D perhaps being TRBD1 or TRBD2 (6 bases each). The CDR3 is 14 amino acids. Germline V gene data show CDR1 as MNHEY and CDR2 as SMNVEV (reference sequence). The V gene lost 8 bases and the J gene lost 5 bases, with 18 bases spanning the gap. CDR3 bases: TGTGCCAGCGGGGGGTGGGTGAGGGGGGAGACCCAGTACTTC. This encodes CASGGWVRGETQYF.

The chain carries TRBV10-1 and TRBJ1-5, with unresolved D. In germline, CDR1 is WNHNN, CDR2 SYGVQD (reference sequence). This CDR3 is built from 16 residues. Trimming took 9 bases from V and 0 from J, leaving 18 bases between them. CDR3 coding DNA: TGCGCCAGGACTCTCTTGACACATTTTAGCAATCAGCCCCAGCATTTT. Translation: CARTLLTHFSNQPQHF.

This chain connects TRBV5-6 to TRBJ2-7, with D possibly TRBD2 on 6 matching bases. The germline V and J ends were trimmed by 0 bases and 3 bases, with 7 bases remaining between them. The CDR3 has 13 amino acids. Germline-derived CDR1 and CDR2 are SGHDT and YYEEEE. The CDR3 DNA reads TGTGCCAGCAGCTTGGGGCGGGACTACGAGCAGTACTTC. Its protein is CASSLGRDYEQYF.

This clone was seen a single time. This chain connects TRBV27 to TRBJ2-6; no reliable D call. The CDR3 is made up of 19 amino acids. The V end was cut by 0 bases, the J end by 0 bases, with 15 bases between. Germline lookup yields CDR1 MNHEY and CDR2 SMNVEV (reference sequence). The CDR3 DNA follows: TGTGCCAGCAGTTTATCGTCGACAAAGTATCACTCTGGGGCCAACGTCCTGACTTTC. Translating gives CASSLSSTKYHSGANVLTF.

J is TRBJ1-2 and V is TRBV5-6; D remains ambiguous. This CDR3 spans 17 amino acids. In germline, CDR1 is SGHDT, CDR2 YYEEEE. Trimming stripped 4 bases from V and 0 bases from J, with 19 bases between. In DNA form, the CDR3 reads TGTGCCAGCAGCCCGCTGGAGCGAGGCTCAGCTAACTATGGCTACACCTTC. It encodes CASSPLERGSANYGYTF. The entire variable domain, with the rest obtained from reference TRBV5-6 and TRBJ1-2, is as follows: DAGVTQSPTHLIKTRGQQVTLRCSPKSGHDTVSWYQQALGQGPQFIFQYYEEEERQRGNFPDRFSGHQFPNYSSELNVNALLLGDSALYLCASSPLERGSANYGYTFGSGTRLTVV.

The DNA for the CDR3 is TGCGCCAGCAGCCACGGGGGGCCCGGGGAGCTGTTTTTT. It codes for CASSHGGPGELFF. This sequence joins TRBV4-1 and TRBJ2-2; weak D call: TRBD2 (7 bases). CDR3 length equals 13 residues. Trimming removed 3 bases from V and 6 bases from J, with 8 bases in between. Germline V lookup: CDR1 MGHRA, CDR2 YSYEKL.

V gene TRBV19 combines with J gene TRBJ2-3; D possibly corresponds to TRBD1 (6 bases). CDR1 is LNHDA, CDR2 SQIVND, per germline (reference sequence). The CDR3 sequence is 14 residues long. V lost 1 base and J 1 base, leaving 6 bases between the germline ends. CDR3 protein: CASSIGTGTDTQYF. In nucleotides, the CDR3 is TGTGCCAGTAGTATAGGGACAGGCACAGATACGCAGTATTTT.

The chain links TRBV28 to TRBJ1-5; D is possibly TRBD1 (6 bases). Deletions cut 8 bases from V and 6 bases from J, with 17 bases between. Germline CDR1 MDHEN, CDR2 SYDVKM. The length of the CDR3 is 14 residues. The CDR3 loop is CASDRTGRAQPQHF. CDR3 DNA sequence: TGTGCCAGCGACCGCACAGGGAGGGCTCAGCCCCAGCATTTT.